This T cell receptor beta chain was sequenced for a study of cytomegalovirus exposure and HLA in healthy donors. Concerning this clone: Antigen specificity is unknown.

With V trimmed by 1 base and J by 8 bases, 8 bases remained unmatched. This CDR3 is 16 amino acids long. Germline loops: CDR1 SGHAT, CDR2 FQNNGV. The primer mix had 60 Vbeta and 13 Jbeta primers. Sequencing was performed with immunoSEQ multiplex PCR; in TCRdb, only in-frame clones are kept and a portion is missing. The data contain about 190,000 clones, about 81% of them seen just once; the ten biggest clones take up roughly 0.8%. Study results and limitations: A few CMV-associated chains were confirmed in vitro to be specific for CMV antigens. Some V segments, TRBV6-2 and TRBV6-3 among them, were indistinguishable and were therefore excluded.

V and J are TRBV11-2 and TRBJ2-1; 10 bases are shared with TRBD2. Sequencing was done on a sample of PBMCs. The TCR was taken from a woman aged 18-30 years in good health and CMV-seronegative. The CDR3 DNA reads TGTGCCAGCAGCTTAGGGCTAGCGGGAGTGTTCCATGAGCAGTTCTTC. Translated: CASSLGLAGVFHEQFF.